The 18 T cell receptor beta chains in this list originate from one sample, sequenced in a study of T cells after yellow fever vaccination. TCRdb recomputed calls from the 5' RACE reads with MiXCR, one row per CDR3 protein. The repertoire holds hundreds of thousands of distinct CDR3 sequences, approximately 12% seen once, with 2.5% to 3.5% in the top ten. The sample consisted of CD4+ T cells sorted from PBMCs, taken 15 days after the yellow fever booster vaccination. The receptors come from a man aged 18 to 35 who received the YFV17D yellow fever vaccine.

This clonotype was counted ten times or more. One end of the junction varies from germline; a read error may be responsible. The chain recombines TRBV7-7 with TRBJ2-3, with unresolved D. The germline gives CDR1 SSHAT, CDR2 FNYEAQ (reference sequence). CDR3 size: 14 residues. The CDR3 DNA reads as TGTGCTAGCAGCTTAGCTGGCGCCGGGGATACGCAGTATTTT. It translates to CASSLAGAGDTQYF.

This clonotype was detected only a few times. CDR3 DNA: TGTGCCAGCAGCCTCCGGGACAGACTCCCCGAGCAGTACTTC. Protein sequence: CASSLRDRLPEQYF. The chain combines TRBV7-9 with TRBJ2-7, with TRBD1 matching 7 bases. The CDR3 consists of 14 residues. Germline CDR1 is SEHNR and CDR2 is FQNEAQ (reference sequence). V lost 5 bases and J lost 6; bases outside the gene matches: 10.

The rearrangement links TRBV5-1 to TRBJ2-1, with D unclear. The CDR3 loop spans 13 amino acids. Germline V gives CDR1 SGHRS, CDR2 YFSETQ. The V end lost 5 bases, the J end lost 6 bases, and 12 bases lay between the germline ends. The CDR3 is CASRGQAGNEQFF. The CDR3 region has the DNA TGCGCCAGCAGAGGGCAGGCCGGCAATGAGCAGTTCTTC.

This clonotype was counted a few times. Here the CDR3 reads CAISDPGGETQYF. In nucleotides, the CDR3 is TGTGCCATCAGTGACCCAGGGGGAGAGACCCAGTACTTC. The chain couples TRBV10-3 to TRBJ2-5, with 7 bases fitting TRBD1. The CDR3 runs to 13 residues. Germline V CDR1 and CDR2: ENHRY, SYGVKD. V was pared by 3 bases and J by 4 bases, with 2 bases of the junction left unmatched.

With regard to this clonotype: The junction departs from germline at one end; a sequencing error may be responsible. This rearrangement joins TRBV6-5 to TRBJ1-6; the D is unclear. CDR3 length equals 16 residues. Germline V gives CDR1 MNHEY, CDR2 SVGAGI. In nucleotides, the CDR3 is TGTGACAGCAGTGTACAGAAGAGCTCCTATAATTCACCCCTCCACTTT. It codes for CDSSVQKSSYNSPLHF.

This clonotype was recorded a few times. The CDR3 DNA follows: TGTGCCAGCAGCCCCGACACTAGCGTCTCGCAGTATTTT. Translating it yields CASSPDTSVSQYF. The J gene is TRBJ2-3, the V gene TRBV11-2, with 7 bases identical to TRBD2. CDR1 is SGHAT and CDR2 is FQNNGV in the germline V gene. The CDR3 contains 13 residues. With 5 bases clipped from V and 10 bases from J, the junction kept 9 bases outside the gene matches.

This clonotype was counted only a few times. The genes are TRBV5-1 and TRBJ2-3, with 10 bases that match TRBD2. CDR3 size: 16 residues. Germline V gives CDR1 SGHRS, CDR2 YFSETQ. Trimming took 0 bases from V and 4 from J; bases not matched to a gene: 5. CDR3 region: CASSLGSGGRPDTQYF. As DNA, the CDR3 is TGCGCCAGCAGCTTGGGTAGCGGGGGGCGGCCAGATACGCAGTATTTT.

The chain couples TRBV7-8 to TRBJ2-5; D may be TRBD1 (6 bases). The V end lost 3 bases, the J end lost 5 bases, and 10 bases lay between the germline ends. Germline CDR1 and CDR2: SGHVS and FQNEAQ. The CDR3 length is 13 residues. CDR3 coding DNA: TGTGCCAGCAGCTTTACCACAGGGGAGACCCAGTACTTC. Its protein is CASSFTTGETQYF.

This clonotype showed up just a few times. V gene TRBV4-2 combines with J gene TRBJ2-1; D is possibly TRBD1 (5 bases). Germline V CDR1 and CDR2: LGHNA, YNFKEQ. Trimming pared 3 bases from V and 4 bases from J, leaving 16 bases between. The CDR3 has 16 residues. In DNA, the CDR3 is TGTGCCAGCAGCCAGCAGGGCAGGTTGCCTTACAATGAGCAGTTCTTC. It yields the protein CASSQQGRLPYNEQFF.

The chain couples TRBV15 to TRBJ2-7; D is possibly TRBD2 (5 bases). CDR1 LNHNV and CDR2 YYDKDF come from the germline V gene (reference sequence). This CDR3 region has 13 residues. V was pared by 3 bases and J by 0 bases, with 6 bases between. CDR3 nucleotides: TGTGCCACCAGCAGCCGGGGCTCCTACGAGCAGTACGTC. This codes for CATSSRGSYEQYV.

V usage is TRBV5-1 and J usage is TRBJ2-3; tentatively, D is TRBD1 (7 bases). The V end was cut by 4 bases, the J end by 0 bases, with 12 bases between. The CDR3 is 15 residues long. Germline lookup yields CDR1 SGHRS and CDR2 YFSETQ. Here the CDR3 reads CASSGGTASTDTQYF. The CDR3 DNA reads as TGCGCCAGCAGCGGAGGGACAGCCAGCACAGATACGCAGTATTTT.

This clonotype was detected only a few times. The chain couples TRBV6-6 to TRBJ2-3, with no clear D. V was pared by 6 bases and J by 0 bases, with 13 bases between. The CDR3 contains 15 residues. Germline lookup yields CDR1 MNHNY and CDR2 SVGAGI (reference sequence). This CDR3 is CASSPHALSTDTQYF. The CDR3 DNA reads TGTGCCAGCAGCCCACACGCACTGAGCACAGATACGCAGTATTTT.

This clonotype turned up a few times. The rearrangement links TRBV20-1 to TRBJ2-7; the match to TRBD2 covers 7 bases. The V gene's germline CDR1 is DFQATT and CDR2 SNEGSKA (reference sequence). This CDR3 has 15 residues. V gave up 0 bases and J gave up 0 bases; unmatched junction bases: 5. The CDR3 reads CSARDRGGGSYEQYF. In DNA, the CDR3 is TGCAGTGCTAGAGATCGGGGCGGGGGCTCCTACGAGCAGTACTTC.

V gene TRBV20-1 combines with J gene TRBJ2-1; 7 nucleotides align to TRBD2. From germline, CDR1 is DFQATT and CDR2 SNEGSKA (reference sequence). J lost 9 bases, V lost 0 bases, and 11 bases had no gene match. CDR3 size: 15 residues. The CDR3 is CSARDDRGGDAEQFF. The DNA for the CDR3 is TGCAGTGCTAGAGATGATAGGGGAGGGGACGCTGAGCAGTTCTTC.

V gene TRBV7-8 combines with J gene TRBJ1-2; possible D gene TRBD1, 5 bases. Germline lookup yields CDR1 SGHVS and CDR2 FQNEAQ. The ends were cut back, 0 bases at V and 4 bases at J, with 12 bases in the middle. The CDR3 consists of 15 residues. The CDR3 is CASSLAQEGLYGYTF. The CDR3 bases are TGTGCCAGCAGCTTAGCTCAGGAGGGACTCTATGGCTACACCTTC.

Many counts were recorded for this clonotype. This chain connects TRBV5-1 to TRBJ2-1; D uncertain. Germline CDR1 reads SGHRS; CDR2 reads YFSETQ. Deletions cut 0 bases from V and 8 bases from J, with 15 bases between. This CDR3 contains 15 residues. CDR3: CASSLGSWAWDEQFF. In nucleotides, the CDR3 is TGCGCCAGCAGCTTGGGGTCGTGGGCCTGGGATGAGCAGTTCTTC.

The J gene is TRBJ2-5, the V gene TRBV20-1, with 13 bases fitting TRBD2. The germline V gene has CDR1 DFQATT and CDR2 SNEGSKA (reference sequence). The CDR3 consists of 15 residues. Trimming removed 5 bases from V and 1 base from J; junction bases left unmatched: 4. CDR3 sequence reads: CSASGTSGTQETQYF. CDR3 DNA sequence: TGCAGTGCTTCCGGGACTAGCGGGACCCAAGAGACCCAGTACTTC.

This clonotype was picked up many times. The rearrangement uses TRBV10-3 and TRBJ2-1, with a weak D call TRBD1 (6 bases). Germline V gene lookup returns CDR1 ENHRY and CDR2 SYGVKD. Trimming took off 2 bases at V and 0 bases at J, with 11 bases between the two ends. This CDR3 region has 16 residues. The CDR3 coding sequence is TGTGCCATCAGTGAGGGACAGACAAGCTCCTACAATGAGCAGTTCTTC. Translated, it gives CAISEGQTSSYNEQFF.